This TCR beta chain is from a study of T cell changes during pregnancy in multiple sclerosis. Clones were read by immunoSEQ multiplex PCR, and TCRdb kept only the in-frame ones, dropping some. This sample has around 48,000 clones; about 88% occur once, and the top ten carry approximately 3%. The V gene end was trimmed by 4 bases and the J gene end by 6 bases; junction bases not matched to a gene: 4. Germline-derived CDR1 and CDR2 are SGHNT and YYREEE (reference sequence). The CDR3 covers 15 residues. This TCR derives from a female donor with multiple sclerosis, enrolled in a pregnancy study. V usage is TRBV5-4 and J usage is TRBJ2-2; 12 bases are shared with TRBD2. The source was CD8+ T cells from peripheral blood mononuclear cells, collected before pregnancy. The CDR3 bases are TGTGCCAGCAGCGGCACTAGCGGGGGGTCCGGGGAGCTGTTTTTT. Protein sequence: CASSGTSGGSGELFF.